This T cell receptor beta chain was retrieved from a study of shared clonotypes between healthy human individuals. General study points: Sampling included only blood; tissue repertoires likely differ.

Samples underwent the assay at deep level. Spread over ten immunoSEQ deep assay plates, unsorted PBMC DNA underwent sequencing. The data were produced by immunoSEQ multiplex PCR, yet TCRdb's version contains in-frame clones alone and is incomplete. This sample carries 450,000 to 500,000 clones, over 70% of them seen once, and the ten largest clones take roughly 13%. Germline V gives CDR1 MNHEY, CDR2 SMNVEV (reference sequence). CDR3 length equals 14 residues. Trimming removed 6 bases from V and 2 bases from J, with 11 bases in between. As for this clone: What it recognizes is unknown.

The chain couples TRBV27 to TRBJ1-3; D is unresolved. The sequence came from a woman aged 40 to 50 in good health. Some clones in this sample may be carry-over from other donors' samples. Sequencing input: PBMCs. The chain's CDR3 is CASRRGSTGNTIYF. CDR3 nucleotide sequence: TGTGCCAGCAGGCGAGGGAGTACTGGAAACACCATATATTTT.